A selection of T cell receptor beta chains follows, all from one sample in a study of blood T cell repertoires in COVID-19. Repertoires were generated with immunoSEQ multiplex PCR, while TCRdb's copy carries only in-frame clones and drops some. The profile shows approximately 36,000 clones, around 74% of them singletons. Sequencing was performed on peripheral blood. The receptors originated from a man aged 65 to 85 with COVID-19, enrolled during active disease. Both conserved end residues are part of each CDR3. The order of the fields is CDR3 protein, CDR3 DNA, J gene, V gene, clone size, D gene. D genes are given only for firm matches. Clone size appears in some rows only: once, few, many, or a class for an expanded clone.

CDR3 protein: CASGAVSYEQYF
CDR3 DNA: TGTGCCAGTGGTGCGGTCTCCTACGAGCAGTACTTC
J gene: TRBJ2-7
V gene: TRBV19
clone size: -
D gene: -

CDR3 protein: CAWSVPRIRYEQYF
CDR3 DNA: TGTGCCTGGAGTGTACCGCGGATTCGTTACGAGCAGTACTTC
J gene: TRBJ2-7
V gene: TRBV30
clone size: few
D gene: -

CDR3 protein: CASSASSSGNTIYF
CDR3 DNA: TGTGCCAGCAGCGCGTCAAGCTCTGGAAACACCATATATTTT
J gene: TRBJ1-3
V gene: TRBV5-6
clone size: -
D gene: -

CDR3 protein: CASSFLGGTEAFF
CDR3 DNA: TGTGCCAGCAGTTTCCTAGGGGGCACTGAAGCTTTCTTT
J gene: TRBJ1-1
V gene: TRBV6-2/TRBV6-3
clone size: -
D gene: -

CDR3 protein: CASSPGTSGLPYEQYF
CDR3 DNA: TGTGCCAGCAGCCCCGGGACTAGCGGTCTACCCTACGAGCAGTACTTC
J gene: TRBJ2-7
V gene: TRBV5-4
clone size: -
D gene: TRBD2

CDR3 protein: CSATTGTKAFF
CDR3 DNA: TGCAGTGCTACAACCGGGACAAAAGCTTTCTTT
J gene: TRBJ1-1
V gene: TRBV20-1
clone size: -
D gene: -

CDR3 protein: CASSSPSGGVYGYTF
CDR3 DNA: TGTGCCAGCAGCTCCCCCTCCGGGGGTGTATATGGCTACACCTTC
J gene: TRBJ1-2
V gene: TRBV7-2
clone size: -
D gene: -

CDR3 protein: CSASTGGKAFF
CDR3 DNA: TGCAGTGCTAGCACGGGAGGGAAGGCTTTCTTT
J gene: TRBJ1-1
V gene: TRBV20-1
clone size: -
D gene: -

CDR3 protein: CASRRDTTEQYF
CDR3 DNA: TGTGCCAGCAGACGAGACACTACCGAGCAGTACTTC
J gene: TRBJ2-7
V gene: TRBV7-8
clone size: -
D gene: -

CDR3 protein: CASSQDPQGDSPLHF
CDR3 DNA: TGCGCCAGCAGCCAAGATCCGCAGGGTGATTCACCCCTCCACTTT
J gene: TRBJ1-6
V gene: TRBV4-3
clone size: -
D gene: -

CDR3 protein: CASSLLFLANENTGELFF
CDR3 DNA: TGTGCCAGCTCACTTCTCTTTCTTGCGAACGAGAACACCGGGGAGCTGTTTTTT
J gene: TRBJ2-2
V gene: TRBV18
clone size: -
D gene: -

CDR3 protein: CASSLMSGGGNTIYF
CDR3 DNA: TGTGCCAGCAGCTTAATGAGCGGGGGTGGAAACACCATATATTTT
J gene: TRBJ1-3
V gene: TRBV7-9
clone size: -
D gene: -

CDR3 protein: CASSPQGSEGNTIYF
CDR3 DNA: TGTGCCAGCAGCCCACAGGGTTCGGAGGGAAACACCATATATTTT
J gene: TRBJ1-3
V gene: TRBV5-5
clone size: -
D gene: -

CDR3 protein: CASSLANRVEGYTF
CDR3 DNA: TGTGCCAGCAGCTTAGCGAACAGGGTTGAGGGCTACACCTTC
J gene: TRBJ1-2
V gene: TRBV7-9
clone size: -
D gene: -

CDR3 protein: CAWSAGSSVYTF
CDR3 DNA: TGTGCCTGGAGCGCGGGGTCATCAGTCTACACCTTC
J gene: TRBJ1-2
V gene: TRBV30
clone size: -
D gene: -

CDR3 protein: CASSPRQGNSYEQYF
CDR3 DNA: TGCGCCAGCAGCCCCCGACAGGGAAATTCCTACGAGCAGTACTTC
J gene: TRBJ2-7
V gene: TRBV5-1
clone size: -
D gene: TRBD1

CDR3 protein: CASSLKGLGSPLHF
CDR3 DNA: TGCGCCAGCAGCTTGAAGGGGTTGGGGTCACCCCTCCACTTT
J gene: TRBJ1-6
V gene: TRBV5-1
clone size: -
D gene: -

CDR3 protein: CASSEFGGHQPQHF
CDR3 DNA: TGTGCCAGCAGTGAATTTGGGGGCCATCAGCCCCAGCATTTT
J gene: TRBJ1-5
V gene: TRBV6-1
clone size: -
D gene: -

CDR3 protein: CSVGALPYEQYF
CDR3 DNA: TGCAGCGTTGGGGCCTTACCATACGAGCAGTACTTC
J gene: TRBJ2-7
V gene: TRBV29-1
clone size: -
D gene: -

CDR3 protein: CASRLKGQGSGGNTIYF
CDR3 DNA: TGTGCCAGCAGGCTAAAGGGACAGGGTTCGGGAGGAAACACCATATATTTT
J gene: TRBJ1-3
V gene: TRBV27
clone size: -
D gene: TRBD1